The rows below give T cell receptor beta chains drawn from one sample of a study of multiple sclerosis patients with progressive multifocal leukoencephalopathy. Clones were sequenced by immunoSEQ multiplex PCR, and TCRdb holds only the in-frame ones, with some missing. Of approximately 28,000 clones in the sample, roughly 90% are singletons; the top ten hold less than 7.5%. Sequenced material: PBMCs, taken from a patient treated with natalizumab. These receptors all stem from a woman in her 40s with progressive multifocal leukoencephalopathy. Each CDR3 is given with its conserved first and last residue. D genes are given only for firm matches. A row's size may be missing; if present it is once, few, many or a size class.

TRBD1 | TRBJ2-7 | TRBV4-1 | NA | TGCGCCAGCAGCCAGGGACAGGCGGCAGTGGAGCAGTACTTC | CASSQGQAAVEQYF
NA | TRBJ1-1 | TRBV4-3 | NA | TGCGCCAGCAGCCAAGATATTTGGAACACTGAAGCTTTCTTT | CASSQDIWNTEAFF
TRBD2 | TRBJ2-3 | TRBV18 | NA | TGTGCCAGCTCACCTTTCCAGGCGGGAGACACAGATACGCAGTATTTT | CASSPFQAGDTDTQYF
NA | TRBJ2-2 | TRBV6-5 | once | TGTGCCAGTGGGTCCGGGGAGCTGTTTTTT | CASGSGELFF
NA | TRBJ2-7 | TRBV11-2 | NA | TGTGCCAGCAGCTTAGCCCCCGGGATTGAATACGAGCAGTACTTC | CASSLAPGIEYEQYF
TRBD2 | TRBJ2-1 | TRBV7-8 | NA | TGTGCCAGCAGCGTAAACGGGGGGGCCCTGGATGAGCAGTTCTTC | CASSVNGGALDEQFF
TRBD1 | TRBJ2-5 | TRBV9 | NA | TGTGCCAGCAGCGTCCCCGGGACAGGGGATGTAGAGACCCAGTACTTC | CASSVPGTGDVETQYF
TRBD1 | TRBJ1-2 | TRBV4-3 | NA | TGCGCCAGCAGCCAAGATAGGGACAGGTCGGGGTATGGCTACACCTTC | CASSQDRDRSGYGYTF
TRBD2 | TRBJ2-7 | TRBV6-5 | NA | TGTGCCAGCGTGGTGTCGGGAGGAGGTGTCGAGCAGTACTTC | CASVVSGGGVEQYF
NA | TRBJ2-7 | TRBV7-2 | NA | TGTGCCAGCAGCCCCTCTCGAGCTCGGGAGCAGTACTTC | CASSPSRAREQYF
NA | TRBJ1-1 | TRBV6-6 | NA | TGTGCCAGCAGTTTTCAGGAGAGGAACACTGAAGCTTTCTTT | CASSFQERNTEAFF
TRBD1 | TRBJ1-2 | TRBV30 | few | TGTGCCTGGAGTGGATACAGGGGGCCGGTCTATGGCTACACCTTC | CAWSGYRGPVYGYTF
NA | TRBJ1-1 | TRBV18 | NA | TGTGCCAGCTCACCAAGGGGCGGCTCCCAGAACACTGAAGCTTTCTTT | CASSPRGGSQNTEAFF
NA | TRBJ1-1 | TRBV7-3 | NA | TGTGCCAGCAGCTTGGGATCTAACACTGAAGCTTTCTTT | CASSLGSNTEAFF
NA | TRBJ2-7 | TRBV18 | NA | TGTGCCAGCTCACCACCGGCCCAGGGTTCCTACGAGCAGTACTTC | CASSPPAQGSYEQYF
NA | TRBJ1-4 | TRBV6-5 | few | TGTGCCAGCGGGGAGGCCAATGAAAAACTGTTTTTT | CASGEANEKLFF
TRBD2 | TRBJ2-7 | TRBV2 | once | TGTGCCAGCAGCTCTAGCGGGAGTTTTAGGCCCTACGAGCAGTACTTC | CASSSSGSFRPYEQYF
TRBD1 | TRBJ1-2 | TRBV28 | NA | TGTGCCAGCAGTCTGTCTCCGGGACAGGGCGGGAACTATGGCTACACCTTC | CASSLSPGQGGNYGYTF
NA | TRBJ1-1 | TRBV4-3 | NA | TGCGCCAGCAGCCAAGGAAGTTCACTGATGAACACTGAAGCTTTCTTT | CASSQGSSLMNTEAFF
TRBD2 | TRBJ2-7 | TRBV4-1 | few | TGCGCCAGCAGCTGGACTAGCGGGGGCACCTACGAGCAGTACTTC | CASSWTSGGTYEQYF
NA | TRBJ2-2 | TRBV4-3 | NA | TGCGCCAGCAGCCAAGTGGTACGGGGAACCGGGGAGCTGTTTTTT | CASSQVVRGTGELFF
TRBD1 | TRBJ1-4 | TRBV19 | NA | TGTGCCAGTAGTGAGTACAGGGGAACTAATGAAAAACTGTTTTTT | CASSEYRGTNEKLFF
TRBD2 | TRBJ2-3 | TRBV6-1 | NA | TGTGCCAGCAGTGAAGCCTTTAGCGGGGGCGGAGATACGCAGTATTTT | CASSEAFSGGGDTQYF
NA | TRBJ2-1 | TRBV7-2 | NA | TGTGCCAGCAGCCCCGGGACCTCGATAAGTGAGCAGTTCTTC | CASSPGTSISEQFF
NA | TRBJ2-2 | TRBV2 | once | TGTGCCAGCGGGGGCGGACGGGAGATGGGAACCGGGGAGCTGTTTTTT | CASGGGREMGTGELFF
NA | TRBJ2-5 | TRBV30 | NA | TGTGCCTGGAAGAAGACCGGCGCACAAGAGACCCAGTACTTC | CAWKKTGAQETQYF
NA | TRBJ2-2 | TRBV2 | few | TGTGCCAGCAGTGAAGTAGAGTGGGCCGGGGAGCTGTTTTTT | CASSEVEWAGELFF
NA | TRBJ1-1 | TRBV28 | medium-sized | TGTGCCAGCAGTCCCCGGGAGGGGACGCTGGGTGTCTTT | CASSPREGTLGVF
NA | TRBJ1-2 | TRBV7-8 | NA | TGTGCCAGCAGCTTAAATGGCAGGGACCTATCTGGCTACACCTTC | CASSLNGRDLSGYTF
NA | TRBJ2-7 | TRBV7-6 | NA | TGTGCCAGCAGCTCCGGACAGCTCTACGAGCAGTACTTC | CASSSGQLYEQYF
NA | TRBJ2-3 | TRBV4-3 | NA | TGCGCCAGCAGCCAGGAGGCGGGGAGCACAGATACGCAGTATTTT | CASSQEAGSTDTQYF
TRBD1 | TRBJ1-1 | TRBV2 | NA | TGTGCCAGCACCATCGGACAGGGGGCATGGACTGAAGCTTTCTTT | CASTIGQGAWTEAFF
TRBD2 | TRBJ2-1 | TRBV6-4 | few | TGTGCCAGCAGTGGACCTAGCGGGGGGGACTACAATGAGCAGTTCTTC | CASSGPSGGDYNEQFF
NA | TRBJ2-7 | TRBV6-1 | once | TGTGCCAGCAGCGGACGGCGGACTCCCTACGAGCAGTACTTC | CASSGRRTPYEQYF
NA | TRBJ2-5 | TRBV30 | NA | TGTGCCCGGAGGCTTAGGGGCGATAAAGAGACCCAGTACTTC | CARRLRGDKETQYF